This T cell receptor (beta chain) was profiled in a study of T cell repertoires in cytomegalovirus infection. The overall study: As its CMV epitopes, the study selected recently identified HLA-C-restricted and well-studied HLA-B-restricted targets. Based on public TCR beta signatures, there were indications of CMV infection and of a matching HLA type. General observations from the study: There were HLA-C-restricted CMV-specific TCR beta clonotypes dominating the ex vivo response. Of the TCR beta families, the public ones yielded a cumulative frequency that identified carriers of CMV plus the relevant HLA.

The CDR3 has 11 residues. V gave up 8 bases and J gave up 9 bases, with 8 bases separating them. CDR1 MGHDK and CDR2 SYGVNS come from the germline V gene. About this clonotype: No antigen is known for it.

TCRdb analysed the reads with MiXCR anew, one entry per CDR3 protein. This sample has roughly 860,000 distinct CDR3 sequences, with around a third found just once. The V gene is TRBV25-1, the J gene TRBJ1-6; D is unresolved. Here the sequenced sample was cultured CD8+ T cells from PBMCs, taken from culture after CMV antigen stimulation. The receptor's source is a human donor in good health (CMV status not recorded). Some clones in this sample may be carry-over from other donors' samples. The CDR3 loop reads CASRNGSPLHF. The CDR3 DNA reads TGTGCCAGCCGGAATGGTTCACCCCTCCACTTT.